This is a list of T cell receptor beta chains from one sample in a study of neurological immune-mediated disorders. TCRdb used MiXCR to reprocess the 5' RACE reads, holding one entry per CDR3 protein. The data show roughly 48,000 distinct CDR3 sequences, approximately 5.8% seen once. The specimen sequenced was CD4+ T cells from blood. Source of these receptors: a woman in her late teens or twenties with multiple sclerosis. Both conserved end residues are part of each CDR3. Fields, in order: V gene, CDR3 length, CDR3 protein.

v_gene: TRBV7-2; len: 16; CDR3aa: CASSFFGTSGAYEQFF
v_gene: TRBV19; len: 14; CDR3aa: CASSIGGQFYGYTF
v_gene: TRBV4-3; len: 16; CDR3aa: CASSQGSGVNTGELFF
v_gene: TRBV4-3; len: 15; CDR3aa: CASSQGYGGGYGYTF
v_gene: TRBV20-1; len: 15; CDR3aa: CSAPTGGDSNQPQHF
v_gene: TRBV7-8; len: 17; CDR3aa: CASSTGLAGGFYNEQFF
v_gene: TRBV28; len: 11; CDR3aa: CASRTNTEAFF
v_gene: TRBV27; len: 15; CDR3aa: CASSLYDREGSPLHF
v_gene: TRBV12-3/TRBV12-4; len: 18; CDR3aa: CASSLRTSGGVWTDTQYF
v_gene: TRBV5-1; len: 18; CDR3aa: CASSLDLTGRVANTEAFF
v_gene: TRBV5-1; len: 14; CDR3aa: CASSPDGGNQPQHF
v_gene: TRBV29-1; len: 12; CDR3aa: CSGVTSGDEQFF
v_gene: TRBV7-8; len: 13; CDR3aa: CASSSDTYYEQYF
v_gene: TRBV20-1; len: 13; CDR3aa: CSARPTGSGELFF
v_gene: TRBV7-2; len: 15; CDR3aa: CASSPGGRARTEAFF
v_gene: TRBV7-9; len: 15; CDR3aa: CASSLQLAGRHEQFF
v_gene: TRBV20-1; len: 17; CDR3aa: CSATDRGRSVSNQPQHF
v_gene: TRBV20-1; len: 14; CDR3aa: CSAPFLAGGYEQYF
v_gene: TRBV28; len: 15; CDR3aa: CASSPWTGQLETQYF
v_gene: TRBV20-1; len: 16; CDR3aa: CSAPNPSTGNTDTQYF
v_gene: TRBV5-1; len: 18; CDR3aa: CASSRWTSGMNEINEQFF
v_gene: TRBV30; len: 16; CDR3aa: CAWSDPRPYSNQPQHF
v_gene: TRBV20-1; len: 14; CDR3aa: CSVPSGRGSDEQFF
v_gene: TRBV20-1; len: 18; CDR3aa: CSASPYLAGDPYYNEQFF
v_gene: TRBV20-1; len: 19; CDR3aa: CSARVRLAGGSSSTDTQYF
v_gene: TRBV30; len: 11; CDR3aa: CAWSVRETQYF
v_gene: TRBV5-1; len: 14; CDR3aa: CASSGGSGANVLTF
v_gene: TRBV5-1; len: 15; CDR3aa: CASGGRLAGGETQYF
v_gene: TRBV12-3/TRBV12-4; len: 13; CDR3aa: CASSTGVRTEAFF
v_gene: TRBV7-2; len: 15; CDR3aa: CASSLGATGAGTQYF
v_gene: TRBV24-1; len: 15; CDR3aa: CATSESGLHTGELFF
v_gene: TRBV11-2; len: 13; CDR3aa: CASSLGLVYEQYF
v_gene: TRBV12-3/TRBV12-4; len: 16; CDR3aa: CASSSSGQGHNSPLHF
v_gene: TRBV5-1; len: 16; CDR3aa: CASSLALAGGRGEQYF
v_gene: TRBV29-1; len: 16; CDR3aa: CSVEMGQVGINYGYTF
v_gene: TRBV5-1; len: 15; CDR3aa: CASSLEVDSIYEQYF
v_gene: TRBV28; len: 15; CDR3aa: CASSSLLGGNQPQHF
v_gene: TRBV20-1; len: 15; CDR3aa: CSAGPPTTVNTEAFF
v_gene: TRBV28; len: 13; CDR3aa: CASKWAGGGKLFF
v_gene: TRBV12-3/TRBV12-4; len: 13; CDR3aa: CASTRADTDTQYF
v_gene: TRBV28; len: 19; CDR3aa: CASSLVGNRRTASRYGYTF
v_gene: TRBV3-1; len: 18; CDR3aa: CASSPSVLGGLANTEAFF
v_gene: TRBV20-1; len: 14; CDR3aa: CSAYHGLAAETQYF
v_gene: TRBV7-9; len: 16; CDR3aa: CASSTWGRTSFNEQFF
v_gene: TRBV5-1; len: 15; CDR3aa: CASSRDLAGLFEQFF
v_gene: TRBV18; len: 15; CDR3aa: CASSPGVGSDTEAFF
v_gene: TRBV6-1; len: 14; CDR3aa: CASTEQGRSNEQFF
v_gene: TRBV20-1; len: 14; CDR3aa: CSARDVGGGLAQYF
v_gene: TRBV6-2/TRBV6-3; len: 17; CDR3aa: CASSKRPGQGFNSPLHF
v_gene: TRBV7-6; len: 14; CDR3aa: CASSFNDRNNEQFF
v_gene: TRBV3-1; len: 15; CDR3aa: CASSRTGGTGEKLFF
v_gene: TRBV29-1; len: 12; CDR3aa: CSVEVRQTQAFF
v_gene: TRBV29-1; len: 14; CDR3aa: CSVEWRGSDTEAFF
v_gene: TRBV7-9; len: 13; CDR3aa: CASSRDRSYGYTF
v_gene: TRBV28; len: 16; CDR3aa: CASSPSGTGVAHTQYF
v_gene: TRBV18; len: 14; CDR3aa: CASSPVGREDTQYF
v_gene: TRBV5-1; len: 14; CDR3aa: CASSFEGRQETQYF
v_gene: TRBV4-3; len: 19; CDR3aa: CASSQVMAGGPSTNEKLFF